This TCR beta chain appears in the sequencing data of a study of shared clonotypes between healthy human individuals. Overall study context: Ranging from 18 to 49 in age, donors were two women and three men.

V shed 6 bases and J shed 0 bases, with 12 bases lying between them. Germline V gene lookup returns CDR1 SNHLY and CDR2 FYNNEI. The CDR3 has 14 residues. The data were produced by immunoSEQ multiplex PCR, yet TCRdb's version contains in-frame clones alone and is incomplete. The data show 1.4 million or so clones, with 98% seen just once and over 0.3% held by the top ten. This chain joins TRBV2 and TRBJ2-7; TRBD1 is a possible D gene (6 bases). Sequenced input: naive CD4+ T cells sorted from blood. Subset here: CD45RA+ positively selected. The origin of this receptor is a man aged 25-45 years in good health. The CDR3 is CASRSRDISYEQYF. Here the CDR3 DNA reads TGTGCCAGCAGGAGCCGGGACATCTCCTACGAGCAGTACTTC. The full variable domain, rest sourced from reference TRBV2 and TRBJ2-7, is EPEVTQTPSHQVTQMGQEVILRCVPISNHLYFYWYRQILGQKVEFLVSFYNNEISEKSEIFDDQFSVERPDGSNFTLKIRSTKLEDSAMYFCASRSRDISYEQYFGPGTRLTVT.